The clone carrying this TCR beta chain was counted between two and nine times. No antigen is known for it. The data were taken from a study of T cells in Graves' hyperthyroidism and ophthalmopathy. Whole-study findings and limits: Most thyroid clonotypes with frequency above 0.001 were detected in blood.

The junction had 5 bases not matched to a gene; V was cut back by 6 bases and J by 6 bases. CDR3 size: 13 residues. RNA transcripts gave rise to amplified TCR beta CDR3 regions. During a first-round RT-PCR of the TCR CDR3, the HTBI primer set was used. TCRdb passed the multiplex PCR reads through MiXCR, listing each CDR3 protein once. The sample lists a few hundred thousand distinct CDR3 sequences, under 25% occurring once. This sequence joins TRBV12-3 or TRBV12-4 and TRBJ1-5; 7 nucleotides match TRBD1. The receptor comes from a man aged 18 to 35 with Graves' hyperthyroidism. The sequencing input was blood. CDR3 nucleotide sequence: TGTGCCAGCAGCTGGGACAGAACTCAGCCCCAGCATTTT. Its translation: CASSWDRTQPQHF.